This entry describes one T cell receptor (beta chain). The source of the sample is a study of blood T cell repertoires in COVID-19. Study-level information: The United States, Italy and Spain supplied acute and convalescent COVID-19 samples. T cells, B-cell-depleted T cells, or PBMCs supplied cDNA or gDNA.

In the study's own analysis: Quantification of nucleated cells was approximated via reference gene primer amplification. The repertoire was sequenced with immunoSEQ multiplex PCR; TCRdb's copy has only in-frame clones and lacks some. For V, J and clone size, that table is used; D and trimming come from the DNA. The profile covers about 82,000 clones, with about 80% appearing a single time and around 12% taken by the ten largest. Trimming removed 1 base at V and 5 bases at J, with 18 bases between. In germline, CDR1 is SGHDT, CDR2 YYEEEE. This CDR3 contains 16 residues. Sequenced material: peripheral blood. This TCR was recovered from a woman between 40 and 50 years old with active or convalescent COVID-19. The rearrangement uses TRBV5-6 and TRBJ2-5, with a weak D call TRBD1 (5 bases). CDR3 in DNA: TGTGCCAGCAGCTTGTATTGGGGCCAGGGTTGGGAGACCCAGTACTTC. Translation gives CASSLYWGQGWETQYF.